This T cell receptor (beta chain) was identified in a study of response to subunit inactivated influenza vaccine. TCRdb analysed the RT-PCR reads with MiXCR anew, one entry per CDR3 protein. The sample holds roughly 520,000 distinct CDR3 sequences, over 25% seen once. This material consisted of CD4+ T cells sorted from PBMCs, taken 4 to 6 days after vaccination. The clonotype comes from a man aged 50-59 years who received an inactivated influenza vaccine.

The CDR3 nucleotides read TGTGCCAGCAGCCCGGGACAGCCCTATGGCTACACCTTC. Translating it yields CASSPGQPYGYTF. The genes are TRBV5-6 and TRBJ1-2, with TRBD1 matching over 7 bases. The CDR3 extends over 13 amino acids. The germline V gene has CDR1 SGHDT and CDR2 YYEEEE. V shed 4 bases and J 4 bases; nucleotides not matched to a gene: 4.